This TCR beta chain is from a study of CD8 T cells in ankylosing spondylitis. Quantitative 5'-RACE with molecular barcodes generated TCR beta libraries. TCRdb itself ran the 5' RACE reads through MiXCR, one entry per CDR3 protein. The data hold 130,000 to 150,000 distinct CDR3 sequences, with more than 7% observed a single time. This clonotype was picked up many times. The antigen is not known. Regarding the study as a whole: As reported, disease-linked clones showed significant enrichment in matched ankylosing spondylitis synovial fluid. A motif in TCR beta, a set of roughly eight highly homologous variants, appeared characteristic of ankylosing spondylitis blood. Certain motif variants had earlier appeared in reactive arthritis synovial fluid and blood.

Germline trimming cut 8 bases from V and 0 bases from J; bases unmatched to any gene: 5. Germline values: CDR1 DFQATT, CDR2 SNEGSKA (reference sequence). The CDR3 contains 13 residues. Sequencing input: synovial fluid, either unsorted or a sorted T cell fraction (not recorded which). The chain carries TRBV20-1 and TRBJ2-3, with 7 positions matching TRBD2. This clonotype was obtained from a male donor with ankylosing spondylitis. The CDR3 is CSRLSGSTDTQYF. The CDR3 nucleotides read TGCAGTCGCCTTAGCGGGAGCACAGATACGCAGTATTTT.